The entry below gives a single TCR beta chain sequence along with its context. Methods used by the authors: Researchers report that nucleated cell counts were estimated from reference gene primer amplification. Assay: immunoSEQ multiplex PCR; the TCRdb copy retains only in-frame clones and omits some. The DNA was the basis for D and trimming; V, J and clone size are from that table. This sample yields about 370,000 clones, of which 85% to 90% are seen a single time; 0.95% to 1.1% belongs to the top ten. The data belong to a study of blood T cell repertoires in COVID-19. Study information: Both acute and convalescent COVID-19 samples were obtained from the United States, Italy and Spain. Sources were T cells, B-cell-depleted T cells, or PBMCs; the material itself was cDNA or gDNA.

Individuals drawn from 20 to 25 US areas were about 18 to 90 years old. The sample consisted of PBMCs or T cells enriched from blood (not recorded which). The TCR originated in a man younger than 35 who had recovered from COVID-19.

Written as DNA, the CDR3 is TGTGCCAGCAGCTTAGTGGGGGGTTTTAATGAAAAACTGTTTTTT. This codes for CASSLVGGFNEKLFF. The chain has TRBV7-2 and TRBJ1-4; the D gene is possibly TRBD1 (5 bases). Trimming took 1 base from V and 4 from J, leaving 10 bases between them. This CDR3 has 15 amino acids. Germline CDR1 and CDR2: SGHTA and FQGNSA.